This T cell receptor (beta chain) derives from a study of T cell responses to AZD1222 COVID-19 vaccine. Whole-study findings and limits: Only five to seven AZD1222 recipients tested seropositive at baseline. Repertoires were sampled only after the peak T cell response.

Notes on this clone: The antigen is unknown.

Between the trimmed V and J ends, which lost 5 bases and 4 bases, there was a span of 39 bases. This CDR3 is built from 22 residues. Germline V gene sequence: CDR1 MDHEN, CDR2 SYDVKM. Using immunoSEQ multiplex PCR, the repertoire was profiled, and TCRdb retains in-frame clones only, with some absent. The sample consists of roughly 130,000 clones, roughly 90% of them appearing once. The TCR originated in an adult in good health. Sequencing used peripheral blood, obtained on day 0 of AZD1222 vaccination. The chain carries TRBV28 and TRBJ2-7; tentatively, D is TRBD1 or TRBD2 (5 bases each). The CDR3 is CASSTKRYVSQEDRGIIYEQYF. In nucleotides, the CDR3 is TGTGCCAGCAGTACGAAGAGATATGTGTCACAGGAGGATAGGGGAATAATTTACGAGCAGTACTTC.